These 10 T cell receptor beta chains share one sample of origin, sequenced in a study of blood T cell repertoires in COVID-19. The repertoire was sequenced with immunoSEQ multiplex PCR; TCRdb's copy has only in-frame clones and lacks some. This repertoire shows around 250,000 clones, about 86% found once; its top ten account for roughly 6.3%. The sequenced material came from peripheral blood. Receptors originate from a man aged 55 to 70 with acute or convalescent COVID-19.

This clone was seen once. Other DNA sequences in the sample encode the same CDR3. The chain employs TRBV7-2 and TRBJ2-7; 10 nucleotides align to TRBD2. There are 15 residues in the CDR3. The trim removed 2 bases at V and 1 base at J, leaving 2 bases unmatched. The V gene's germline CDR1 is SGHTA and CDR2 FQGNSA. CDR3 amino acids: CASSLSSGSSYEQYF. As DNA, the CDR3 is TGTGCCAGCAGCTTATCTAGCGGGAGTTCCTACGAGCAGTACTTC.

The gene calls are TRBV11-3 and TRBJ1-1; a possible D gene is TRBD1 (6 bases). CDR3 length: 14 residues. Trimming cost V 4 bases and J 5 bases, with 14 bases left between them. The germline V gene has CDR1 SGHNT and CDR2 YENEEA. The CDR3 DNA reads as TGTGCCAGCAGCTCGCAGGGGCGAGGGACTGAAGCTTTCTTT. It codes for CASSSQGRGTEAFF.

V usage is TRBV2 and J usage is TRBJ2-7, with 12 bases that match TRBD2. V dropped 6 bases and J dropped 6; count of bases not matched to a gene: 6. The CDR3 is made up of 14 amino acids. The V gene's germline CDR1 is SNHLY and CDR2 FYNNEI. Here the CDR3 DNA reads TGTGCCAGCAGCCCTCTAGCGGGAGGGTTCGAGCAGTACTTC. It is translated as CASSPLAGGFEQYF. Full variable domain (remainder filled in from reference TRBV2 and TRBJ2-7): EPEVTQTPSHQVTQMGQEVILRCVPISNHLYFYWYRQILGQKVEFLVSFYNNEISEKSEIFDDQFSVERPDGSNFTLKIRSTKLEDSAMYFCASSPLAGGFEQYFGPGTRLTVT.

The sample holds a few counts of this clone. V and J are TRBV28 and TRBJ1-2; D is unresolved. This CDR3 spans 15 amino acids. Germline V gene lookup returns CDR1 MDHEN and CDR2 SYDVKM. V was clipped by 7 bases and J by 4 bases, with 19 bases between them. This CDR3 is CASNPTPGRIYGYTF. DNA of the CDR3: TGTGCCAGCAACCCGACCCCCGGCAGGATCTATGGCTACACCTTC.

This sequence joins TRBV7-2 and TRBJ2-7; 9 bases match TRBD1. This CDR3 spans 17 amino acids. V dropped 1 base and J dropped 2; count of bases not matched to a gene: 9. CDR1 is SGHTA, CDR2 FQGNSA, per germline. The CDR3 loop reads CASSLGWRDRAPYEQYF. CDR3 in DNA: TGTGCCAGCAGCTTAGGTTGGAGGGACAGGGCGCCCTACGAGCAGTACTTC. The full variable domain, its missing parts supplied by reference TRBV7-2 and TRBJ2-7, is GAGVSQSPSNKVTEKGKDVELRCDPISGHTALYWYRQSLGQGLEFLIYFQGNSAPDKSGLPSDRFSAERTGGSVSTLTIQRTQQEDSAVYLCASSLGWRDRAPYEQYFGPGTRLTVT.

J is TRBJ1-6 and V is TRBV21-1. TRBV21-1 is recorded as a pseudogene. There are 17 residues in the CDR3. CDR3 bases: TGTGCCAGCAGCTTGAACCTTCTGGAGGAATATAATTCACCCCTCCACTTT. This encodes CASSLNLLEEYNSPLHF.

The gene calls are TRBV7-2 and TRBJ1-5, with no clear D. The CDR3 is 15 amino acids. V was clipped by 1 base and J by 3 bases, with 10 bases between them. The germline V gene encodes CDR1 SGHTA and CDR2 FQGNSA. CDR3 sequence (DNA): TGTGCCAGCAGCTTAGAGCGGGGAATCAATCAGCCCCAGCATTTT. This translates into CASSLERGINQPQHF.

J is TRBJ1-1 and V is TRBV7-2; TRBD1 agrees at 8 bases. CDR1 and CDR2 (germline): SGHTA, FQGNSA. V shed 1 base and J 3 bases; nucleotides not matched to a gene: 7. CDR3 length equals 16 residues. CDR3 amino acids: CASSLVARGLDTEAFF. The CDR3 region has the DNA TGTGCCAGCAGCTTAGTGGCCAGGGGGCTAGACACTGAAGCTTTCTTT.

The chain carries TRBV19 and TRBJ2-1; 8 bases are a match to TRBD2. The CDR3 totals 17 residues. Germline CDR1 LNHDA, CDR2 SQIVND (reference sequence). Trimming at V came to 3 bases and at J to 8 bases, leaving 15 bases not matched to a gene. The CDR3 bases are TGTGCCAGTAGTATCCCCCCGGGAGCGGGAGAGTTGTATGAGCAGTTCTTC. Its protein is CASSIPPGAGELYEQFF.

The rearrangement joins TRBV5-4 to TRBJ2-1; 10 nucleotides agree with TRBD2. Germline CDR1 and CDR2: SGHNT and YYREEE (reference sequence). V lost 4 bases, J lost 0 bases, and 4 bases stayed unmatched. The CDR3 has 16 residues. CDR3 sequence: CASSTRTSGSYNEQFF. The CDR3, as DNA: TGTGCCAGCAGCACCCGGACTAGCGGCTCCTACAATGAGCAGTTCTTC.